This TCR beta chain is drawn from a study of T cells in Graves' hyperthyroidism and ophthalmopathy. Authors of the study amplified TCR beta CDR3 regions from RNA transcripts. Primed by the HTBI set, a first-round RT-PCR was run on the TCR CDR3. MiXCR, run by TCRdb on the multiplex PCR reads, gives a single entry per CDR3 protein. The sample has about 600,000 distinct CDR3 sequences, 14% seen once. At least ten counts were recorded for this clonotype. The antigen is unknown. Study-wide findings and caveats: A model using 13 V-J features told ophthalmopathy apart from stable hyperthyroidism.

V lost 5 bases, J lost 6 bases, and 7 bases stayed unmatched. Per germline, CDR1 SGHTA and CDR2 FQGTGA. CDR3 length: 14 amino acids. The receptor was isolated from a woman between 18 and 29 years old with Graves' ophthalmopathy. Sequenced material: blood. This sequence joins TRBV7-3 and TRBJ2-1, with 7 positions matching TRBD1. This CDR3 reads CASSATGIFNEQFF. The DNA of the CDR3 is TGTGCCAGCAGCGCGACAGGGATCTTCAATGAGCAGTTCTTC.